These T cell receptor beta chains were read from a single sample in a study of cytomegalovirus exposure and HLA in healthy donors. Assay: immunoSEQ multiplex PCR; the TCRdb copy retains only in-frame clones and omits some. The table records around 140,000 clones, 60% to 85% of them present only once. Source material: PBMCs. The receptors derive from a man aged 35 to 55 in good health and CMV-seropositive. Both conserved end residues are part of each CDR3. A D gene is named only where the DNA matches it firmly. Where a row states a size, it is once, few, many or the class of an expanded clone; other rows omit it.

v_call,clone_size,d_call,j_call,cdr3_nt,cdr3_aa
TRBV19,few,.,TRBJ2-3,TGTGCCAGTAGTATCCAGACGGAGACAGATACGCAGTATTTT,CASSIQTETDTQYF
TRBV30,once,TRBD1,TRBJ2-1,TGTGCCTGGAGTGTACGGACAGGGCTTAGCTCCTACAATGAGCAGTTCTTC,CAWSVRTGLSSYNEQFF
TRBV6-1,.,.,TRBJ2-4,TGTGCCAGCACCGTGACAGTTGGGAACATTCAGTACTTC,CASTVTVGNIQYF
TRBV28,.,.,TRBJ1-1,TGTGCCAGCAGCACAGTCTTGAACACTGAAGCTTTCTTT,CASSTVLNTEAFF
TRBV27,few,TRBD2,TRBJ2-1,TGTGCCAGCAGTTTATCCGGGACTAGCTTTGAGCAGTTCTTC,CASSLSGTSFEQFF
TRBV7-3,.,.,TRBJ2-5,TGTGCCAGCAGCCCAACAGGGCTTCAAGAGACCCAGTACTTC,CASSPTGLQETQYF
TRBV18,once,.,TRBJ1-2,TGTGCCAGCTCACCTCAAAGTGCCCGGGAACTCTACTTC,CASSPQSARELYF
TRBV12-5,.,.,TRBJ2-7,TGTGCTAGTGTTCGGGACTGGGGCTCCTACGAGCAGTACTTC,CASVRDWGSYEQYF
TRBV5-4,.,.,TRBJ1-2,TGTGCCAGCAGCTTGGTCGCGACAGAGTATGGCTACACCTTC,CASSLVATEYGYTF
TRBV19,.,TRBD1,TRBJ2-5,TGTGCCAGTAGCCTCAGGACAGGTAGCGAGACCCAGTACTTC,CASSLRTGSETQYF
TRBV9,.,.,TRBJ2-7,TGTGCCAGCAGCGTAGGGGACACCCACTACGAGCAGTACTTC,CASSVGDTHYEQYF
TRBV28,.,TRBD1,TRBJ1-4,TGTGCCAGCAGTTTGCCCGGGACAGCAACTAATGAAAAACTGTTTTTT,CASSLPGTATNEKLFF
TRBV6-5,.,.,TRBJ2-2,TGTGCCAGCAGAGTCAGCGGGAACACCGGGGAGCTGTTTTTT,CASRVSGNTGELFF
TRBV5-1,.,TRBD2,TRBJ2-3,TGCGCCAGCAGCACGGGACTAGATGGGGGCACAGATACGCAGTATTTT,CASSTGLDGGTDTQYF
TRBV19,.,.,TRBJ2-2,TGTGCCAGTAGTATCCGGACAGGGAGGGGAACCGGGGAGCTGTTTTTT,CASSIRTGRGTGELFF
TRBV15,once,.,TRBJ1-1,TGTGCCACCAGCAGAGATCAGGTCGGGGGGGACACTGAAGCTTTCTTT,CATSRDQVGGDTEAFF
TRBV11-3,.,.,TRBJ1-1,TGTGCCAGCAGTCTACAGGGCCCGAACACTGAAGCTTTCTTT,CASSLQGPNTEAFF
TRBV15,few,TRBD2,TRBJ2-3,TGTGCCACCAGCCGGACTAGCGGGATGCTACGACTAATCACAGATACGCAGTATTTT,CATSRTSGMLRLITDTQYF
TRBV14,.,.,TRBJ2-2,TGTGCCAGCAGCCCAGGGAGGAGGTACACCGGGGAGCTGTTTTTT,CASSPGRRYTGELFF
TRBV5-4,.,TRBD2,TRBJ2-7,TGTGCCAGCAGCCGCGGGACTAGCGGAACCTACGAGCAGTACTTC,CASSRGTSGTYEQYF
TRBV6-1,.,.,TRBJ1-4,TGTGCCAGCAGCCGACCAGGGTGGGGGGATGAAAAACTGTTTTTT,CASSRPGWGDEKLFF
TRBV4-2,once,.,TRBJ2-3,TGTGCCAGCAGCCGACTTAGCGGTTCTAGCACAGATACGCAGTATTTT,CASSRLSGSSTDTQYF
TRBV19,.,.,TRBJ1-1,TGTGCCAGTACAGGGGCGGTTCGGGCTGAAGCTTTCTTT,CASTGAVRAEAFF
TRBV27,once,.,TRBJ1-5,TGTGCCAGCAGTTCCTATAGCAATCAGCCCCAGCATTTT,CASSSYSNQPQHF
TRBV4-3,.,TRBD1,TRBJ1-3,TGCGCCAGCAGCCTACATGGTGGACAGGTGGGAAACACCATATATTTT,CASSLHGGQVGNTIYF
TRBV5-4,.,TRBD1,TRBJ2-4,TGTGCCAGCAGCAGGGACAGGGAAAACATTCAGTACTTC,CASSRDRENIQYF
TRBV21-1,.,.,TRBJ1-2,TGTGCCTCATTGGGGCGGGATGTGAGTGGCTACACCTTC,CASLGRDVSGYTF
TRBV7-9,.,TRBD1,TRBJ2-7,TGTGCCAGCAGCCCGTCCGGGGACAGGGCCCACGAGCAGTACTTC,CASSPSGDRAHEQYF
TRBV19,once,.,TRBJ2-1,TGTGCCAGTAGTATAGAGACGGGTGAAAATGAGCAGTTCTTC,CASSIETGENEQFF
TRBV27,once,.,TRBJ2-5,TGTGCCAGCAGTTGGGGAGAGGACCAGTACTTC,CASSWGEDQYF
TRBV2,.,TRBD1,TRBJ1-3,TGTGCCAGCAGTGCCGGTACAGGGGGCCCCTCTGGAAACACCATATATTTT,CASSAGTGGPSGNTIYF
TRBV27,few,TRBD2,TRBJ2-7,TGTGCCAGCAGTCCCCTAGCGGGGGAACCGTACGAGCAGTACTTC,CASSPLAGEPYEQYF
TRBV4-1,few,.,TRBJ2-1,TGCGCCAGCAGCCAATCAGGGTACAATGAGCAGTTCTTC,CASSQSGYNEQFF
TRBV14,.,.,TRBJ1-1,TGTGCCAGCAGCCAAGGAGTGCTCTCGGCTGAAGCTTTCTTT,CASSQGVLSAEAFF
TRBV6-1,.,TRBD1,TRBJ2-7,TGTGCCAGTACTACCGAACAGGGGGGCCACGAGCAGTACTTC,CASTTEQGGHEQYF
TRBV9,.,TRBD2,TRBJ2-3,TGTGCCAGCAGCTCCCAGGCGACTAGCGGCACAGATACGCAGTATTTT,CASSSQATSGTDTQYF
TRBV7-2,.,TRBD1,TRBJ1-3,TGTGCCAGCAGCTCCCCTCAAGTGGGGACAGCTCGAAACACCATATATTTT,CASSSPQVGTARNTIYF
TRBV28,.,TRBD2,TRBJ2-1,TGTGCCAGCAGTTGGTCCCGGGTGCTAGCGGGAGGGTCCTACAATGAGCAGTTCTTC,CASSWSRVLAGGSYNEQFF
TRBV28,.,TRBD2,TRBJ2-7,TGTGCCAGCAGGGTACTACTAGCGGGTTTCTACGAGCAGTACTTC,CASRVLLAGFYEQYF
TRBV28,few,.,TRBJ2-7,TGTGCCAGCAGAAGGACAGTTGGGCACGAGCAGTACTTC,CASRRTVGHEQYF
TRBV19,.,TRBD2,TRBJ2-5,TGTGCCAGTAGTATAGGAGCAGGGAGGGGTAAAGAGACCCAGTACTTC,CASSIGAGRGKETQYF
TRBV30,.,.,TRBJ2-7,TGTGCCTGGTCAATTGGCTCGGGCAGGGCCTACGAGCAGTACTTC,CAWSIGSGRAYEQYF
TRBV7-2,.,.,TRBJ2-1,TGTGCCAGCTTAGCGATGGGGTACAATGAGCAGTTCTTC,CASLAMGYNEQFF
TRBV18,.,.,TRBJ2-6,TGTGCCAGCTCACCGGCCGCATCGCCTGGGGCCAACGTCCTGACTTTC,CASSPAASPGANVLTF